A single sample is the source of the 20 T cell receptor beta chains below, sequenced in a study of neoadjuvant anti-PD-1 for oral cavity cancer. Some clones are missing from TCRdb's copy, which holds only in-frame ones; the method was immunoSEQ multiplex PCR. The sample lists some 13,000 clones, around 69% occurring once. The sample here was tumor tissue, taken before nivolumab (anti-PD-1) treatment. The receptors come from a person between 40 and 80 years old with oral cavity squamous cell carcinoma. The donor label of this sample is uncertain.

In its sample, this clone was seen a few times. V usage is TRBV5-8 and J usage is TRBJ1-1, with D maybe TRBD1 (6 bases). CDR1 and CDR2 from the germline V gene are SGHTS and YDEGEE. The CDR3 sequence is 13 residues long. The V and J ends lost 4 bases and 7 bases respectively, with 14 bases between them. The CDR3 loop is CASSPGTPIEAFF. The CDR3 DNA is TGTGCCAGCAGCCCCGGGACACCGATTGAAGCTTTCTTT.

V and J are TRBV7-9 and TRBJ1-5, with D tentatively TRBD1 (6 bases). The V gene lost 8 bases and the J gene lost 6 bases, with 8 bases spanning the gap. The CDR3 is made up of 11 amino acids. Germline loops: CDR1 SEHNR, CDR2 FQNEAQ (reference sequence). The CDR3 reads CASGDTQPQHF. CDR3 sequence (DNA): TGTGCCAGCGGGGACACTCAGCCCCAGCATTTT.

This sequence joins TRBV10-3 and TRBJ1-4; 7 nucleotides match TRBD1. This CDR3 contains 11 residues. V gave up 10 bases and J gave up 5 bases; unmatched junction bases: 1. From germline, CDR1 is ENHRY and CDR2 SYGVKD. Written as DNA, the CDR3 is TGTGCCACGGGACAGAATGAAAAACTGTTTTTT. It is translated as CATGQNEKLFF.

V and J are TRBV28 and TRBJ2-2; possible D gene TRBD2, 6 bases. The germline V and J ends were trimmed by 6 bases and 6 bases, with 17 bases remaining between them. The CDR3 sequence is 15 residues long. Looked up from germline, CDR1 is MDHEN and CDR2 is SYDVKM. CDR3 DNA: TGTGCCAGCAGCCTTATTTCGGGGGTCGCCGGGGAGCTGTTTTTT. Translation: CASSLISGVAGELFF.

The CDR3 nucleotides read TGTGCCAGCAGTTTAGAAGCCCTTAGGTCACCCCTCCACTTT. Its translation: CASSLEALRSPLHF. The rearrangement joins TRBV27 to TRBJ1-6; D call uncertain. V lost 2 bases and J 10 bases, leaving 12 bases between the germline ends. The CDR3 is 14 amino acids. From germline, CDR1 is MNHEY and CDR2 SMNVEV (reference sequence).

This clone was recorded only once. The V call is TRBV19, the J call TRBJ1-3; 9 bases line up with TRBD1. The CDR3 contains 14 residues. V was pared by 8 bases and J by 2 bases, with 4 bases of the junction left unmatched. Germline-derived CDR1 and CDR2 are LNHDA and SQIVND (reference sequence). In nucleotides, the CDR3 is TGTGCCAGTTCGGACAGGGGAACTGGAAACACCATATATTTT. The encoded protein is CASSDRGTGNTIYF.

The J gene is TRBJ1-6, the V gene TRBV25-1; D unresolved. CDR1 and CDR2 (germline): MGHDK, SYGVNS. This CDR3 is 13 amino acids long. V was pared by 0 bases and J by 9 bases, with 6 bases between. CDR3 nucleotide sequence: TGTGCCAGCAGTGAATACCCCCTTTCACCCCTCCACTTT. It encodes CASSEYPLSPLHF.

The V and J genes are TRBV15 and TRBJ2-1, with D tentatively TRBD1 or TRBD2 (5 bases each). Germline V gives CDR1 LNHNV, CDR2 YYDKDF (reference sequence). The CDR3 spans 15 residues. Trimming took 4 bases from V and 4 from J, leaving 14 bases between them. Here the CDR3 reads CATSTLGTSYNEQFF. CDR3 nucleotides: TGTGCCACCAGCACCCTTGGGACCTCTTACAATGAGCAGTTCTTC.

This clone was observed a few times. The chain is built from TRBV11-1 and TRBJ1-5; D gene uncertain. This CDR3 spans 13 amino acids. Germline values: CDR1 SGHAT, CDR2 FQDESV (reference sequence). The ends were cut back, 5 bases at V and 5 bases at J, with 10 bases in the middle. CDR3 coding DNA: TGTGCCAGCAGCCAGCAGCGGGATCAGCCCCAGCATTTT. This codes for CASSQQRDQPQHF.

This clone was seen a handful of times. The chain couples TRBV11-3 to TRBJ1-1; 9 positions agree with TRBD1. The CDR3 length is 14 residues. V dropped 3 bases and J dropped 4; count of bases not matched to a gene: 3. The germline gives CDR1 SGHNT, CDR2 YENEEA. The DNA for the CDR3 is TGTGCCAGCAGCTTCGGACAGGGGAGCACTGAAGCTTTCTTT. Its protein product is CASSFGQGSTEAFF.

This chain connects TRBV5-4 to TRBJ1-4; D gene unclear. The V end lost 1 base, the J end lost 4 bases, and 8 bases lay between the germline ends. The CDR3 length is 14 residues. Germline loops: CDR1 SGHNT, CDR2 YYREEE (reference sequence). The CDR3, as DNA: TGTGCCAGCAGCTTGTGGGATGGTAATGAAAAACTGTTTTTT. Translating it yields CASSLWDGNEKLFF. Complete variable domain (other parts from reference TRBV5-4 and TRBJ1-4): ETGVTQSPTHLIKTRGQQVTLRCSSQSGHNTVSWYQQALGQGPQFIFQYYREEENGRGNFPPRFSGLQFPNYSSELNVNALELDDSALYLCASSLWDGNEKLFFGSGTQLSVL.

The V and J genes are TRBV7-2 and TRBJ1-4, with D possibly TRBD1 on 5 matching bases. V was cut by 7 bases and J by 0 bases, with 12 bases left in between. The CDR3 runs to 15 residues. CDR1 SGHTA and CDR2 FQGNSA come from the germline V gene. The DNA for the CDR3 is TGTGCCAGCACCACGGGGCACACAACTAATGAAAAACTGTTTTTT. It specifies CASTTGHTTNEKLFF.

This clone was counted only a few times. The CDR3 loop reads CSAGGYTF. The CDR3 coding sequence is TGCAGTGCTGGTGGCTACACCTTC. The chain joins TRBV20-1 to TRBJ1-2; D is unresolved. Per the germline V gene, CDR1 is DFQATT and CDR2 is SNEGSKA (reference sequence). Trimming pared 5 bases from V and 7 bases from J, leaving 2 bases between. The CDR3 is 8 amino acids.

The CDR3 here is CASSFRSTGELFF. Here the CDR3 DNA reads TGTGCCAGCAGCTTCAGGTCCACCGGGGAGCTGTTTTTT. The chain is built from TRBV7-9 and TRBJ2-2; no reliable D call. CDR3 length equals 13 residues. The V end was cut by 3 bases, the J end by 4 bases, with 6 bases between. The V gene's germline CDR1 is SEHNR and CDR2 FQNEAQ (reference sequence).

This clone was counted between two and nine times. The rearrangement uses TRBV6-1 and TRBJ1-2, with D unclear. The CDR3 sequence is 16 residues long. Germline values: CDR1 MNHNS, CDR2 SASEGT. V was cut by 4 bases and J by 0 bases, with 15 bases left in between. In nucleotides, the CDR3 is TGTGCCAGCAGTGTATGGGGTACCTACGCTAACTATGGCTACACCTTC. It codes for CASSVWGTYANYGYTF.

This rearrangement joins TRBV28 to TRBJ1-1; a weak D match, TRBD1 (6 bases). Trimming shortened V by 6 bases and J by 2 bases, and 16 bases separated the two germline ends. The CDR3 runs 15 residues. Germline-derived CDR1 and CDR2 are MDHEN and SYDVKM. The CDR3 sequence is CASRVNRAGNTEAFF. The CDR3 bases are TGTGCCAGCAGAGTCAACAGGGCGGGCAACACTGAAGCTTTCTTT.

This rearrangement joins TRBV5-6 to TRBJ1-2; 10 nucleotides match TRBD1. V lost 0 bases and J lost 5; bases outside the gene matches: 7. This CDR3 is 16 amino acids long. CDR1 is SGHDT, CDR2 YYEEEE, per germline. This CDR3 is CASSLGDRGGVYGYTF. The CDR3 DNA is TGTGCCAGCAGCTTGGGGGACAGGGGAGGGGTTTATGGCTACACCTTC.

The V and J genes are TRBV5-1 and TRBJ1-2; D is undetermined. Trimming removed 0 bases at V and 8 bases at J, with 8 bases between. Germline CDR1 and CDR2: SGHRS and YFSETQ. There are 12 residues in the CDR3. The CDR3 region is CASSLGDSGYTF. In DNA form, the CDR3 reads TGCGCCAGCAGCTTGGGCGATTCGGGCTACACCTTC.

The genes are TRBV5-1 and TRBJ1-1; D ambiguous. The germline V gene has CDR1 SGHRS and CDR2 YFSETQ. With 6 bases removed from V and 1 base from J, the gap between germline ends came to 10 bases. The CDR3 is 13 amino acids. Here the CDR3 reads CASNQEPNTEAFF. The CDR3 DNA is TGCGCCAGCAACCAGGAGCCGAACACTGAAGCTTTCTTT.

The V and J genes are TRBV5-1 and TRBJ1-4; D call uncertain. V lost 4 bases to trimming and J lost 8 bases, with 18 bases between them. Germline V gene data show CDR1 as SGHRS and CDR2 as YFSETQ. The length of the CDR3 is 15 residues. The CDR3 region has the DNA TGCGCCAGCAGCCAGCACGCTCGACTGGGAGAAAAACTGTTTTTT. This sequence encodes CASSQHARLGEKLFF. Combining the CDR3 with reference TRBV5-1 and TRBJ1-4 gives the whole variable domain KAGVTQTPRYLIKTRGQQVTLSCSPISGHRSVSWYQQTPGQGLQFLFEYFSETQRNKGNFPGRFSGRQFSNSRSEMNVSTLELGDSALYLCASSQHARLGEKLFFGSGTQLSVL.